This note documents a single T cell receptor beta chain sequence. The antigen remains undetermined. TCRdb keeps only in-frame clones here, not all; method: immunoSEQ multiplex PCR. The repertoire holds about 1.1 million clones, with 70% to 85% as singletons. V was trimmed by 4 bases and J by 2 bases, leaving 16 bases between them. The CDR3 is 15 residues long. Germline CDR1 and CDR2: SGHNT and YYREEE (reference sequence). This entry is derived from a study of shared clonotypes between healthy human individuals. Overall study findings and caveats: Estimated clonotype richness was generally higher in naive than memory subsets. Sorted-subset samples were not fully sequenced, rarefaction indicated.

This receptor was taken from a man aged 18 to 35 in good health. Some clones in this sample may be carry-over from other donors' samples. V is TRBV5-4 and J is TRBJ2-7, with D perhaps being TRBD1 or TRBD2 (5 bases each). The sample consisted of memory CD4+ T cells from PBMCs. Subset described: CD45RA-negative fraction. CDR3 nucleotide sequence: TGTGCCAGCAGCGGGGGTGGTTTGGGCACCTACGAGCAGTACTTC. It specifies CASSGGGLGTYEQYF.